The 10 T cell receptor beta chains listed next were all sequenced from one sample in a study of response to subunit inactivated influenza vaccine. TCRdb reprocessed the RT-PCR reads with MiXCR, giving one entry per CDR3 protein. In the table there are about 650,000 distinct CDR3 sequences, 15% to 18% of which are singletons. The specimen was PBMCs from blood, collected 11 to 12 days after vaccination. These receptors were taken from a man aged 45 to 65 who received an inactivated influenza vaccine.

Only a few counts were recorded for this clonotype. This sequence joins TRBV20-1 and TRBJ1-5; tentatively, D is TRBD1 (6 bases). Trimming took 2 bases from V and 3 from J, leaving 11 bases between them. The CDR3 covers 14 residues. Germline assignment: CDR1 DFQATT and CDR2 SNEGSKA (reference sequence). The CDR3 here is CSARRGAPNQPQHF. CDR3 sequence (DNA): TGCAGTGCTAGACGGGGGGCGCCCAATCAGCCCCAGCATTTT.

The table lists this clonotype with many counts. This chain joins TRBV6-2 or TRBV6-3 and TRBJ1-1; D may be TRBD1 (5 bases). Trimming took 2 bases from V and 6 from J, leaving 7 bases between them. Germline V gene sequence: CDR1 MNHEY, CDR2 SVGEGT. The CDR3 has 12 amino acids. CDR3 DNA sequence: TGTGCCAGCAGTTACGGGGGAGCTGAAGCTTTCTTT. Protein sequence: CASSYGGAEAFF.

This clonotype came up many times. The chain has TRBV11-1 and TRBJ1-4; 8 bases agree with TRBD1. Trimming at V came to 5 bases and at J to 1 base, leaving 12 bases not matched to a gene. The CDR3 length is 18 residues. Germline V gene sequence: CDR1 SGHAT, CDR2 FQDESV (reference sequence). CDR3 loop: CASSPTIAGGLTNEKLFF. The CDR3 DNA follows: TGTGCCAGCAGCCCCACAATTGCAGGGGGCCTAACTAATGAAAAACTGTTTTTT. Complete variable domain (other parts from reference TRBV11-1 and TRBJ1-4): EAEVAQSPRYKITEKSQAVAFWCDPISGHATLYWYRQILGQGPELLVQFQDESVVDDSQLPKDRFSAERLKGVDSTLKIQPAELGDSAMYLCASSPTIAGGLTNEKLFFGSGTQLSVL.

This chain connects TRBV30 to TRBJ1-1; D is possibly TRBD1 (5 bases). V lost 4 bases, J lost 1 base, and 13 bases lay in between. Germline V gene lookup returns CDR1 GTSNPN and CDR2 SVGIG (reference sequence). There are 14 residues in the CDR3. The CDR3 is CAWNLRRGNTEAFF. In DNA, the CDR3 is TGTGCCTGGAACCTAAGGAGGGGGAACACTGAAGCTTTCTTT.

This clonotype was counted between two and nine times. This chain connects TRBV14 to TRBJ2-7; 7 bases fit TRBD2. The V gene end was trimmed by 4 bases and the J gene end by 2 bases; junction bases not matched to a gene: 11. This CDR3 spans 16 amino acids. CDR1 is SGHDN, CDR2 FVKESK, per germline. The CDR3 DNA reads TGTGCCAGCAGCCCGTTGGGTGTAGCGGGCGCCTACGAGCAGTACTTC. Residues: CASSPLGVAGAYEQYF.

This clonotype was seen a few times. CDR3 nucleotides: TGTGCCAGCAGCTTAGACGGGCTCGCGGGGGCGGTGAACACCGGGGAGCTGTTTTTT. This sequence encodes CASSLDGLAGAVNTGELFF. This sequence joins TRBV11-2 and TRBJ2-2; a weak D match, TRBD2 (7 bases). Germline-derived CDR1 and CDR2 are SGHAT and FQNNGV. CDR3 length: 19 residues. V gave up 0 bases and J gave up 1 base, with 18 bases separating them.

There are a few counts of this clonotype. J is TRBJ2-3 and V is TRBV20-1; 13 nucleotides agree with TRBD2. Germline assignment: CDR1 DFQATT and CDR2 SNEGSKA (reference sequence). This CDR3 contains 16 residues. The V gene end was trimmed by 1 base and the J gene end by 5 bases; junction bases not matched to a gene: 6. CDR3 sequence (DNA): TGCAGTGCTAGAGTCGGACTAGCGGGAGTGGTAGATACGCAGTATTTT. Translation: CSARVGLAGVVDTQYF.

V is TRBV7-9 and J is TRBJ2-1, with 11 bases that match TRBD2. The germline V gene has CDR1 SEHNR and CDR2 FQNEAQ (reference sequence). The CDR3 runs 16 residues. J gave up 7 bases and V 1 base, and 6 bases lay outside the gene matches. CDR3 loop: CASSLVVRTSGNEQFF. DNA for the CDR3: TGTGCCAGCAGCTTAGTGGTCAGGACTAGCGGGAATGAGCAGTTCTTC.

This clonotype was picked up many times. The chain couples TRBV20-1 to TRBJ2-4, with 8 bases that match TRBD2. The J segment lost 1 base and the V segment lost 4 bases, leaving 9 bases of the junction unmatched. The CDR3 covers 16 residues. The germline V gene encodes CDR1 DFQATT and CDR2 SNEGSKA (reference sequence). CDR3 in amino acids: CSAKREHRGAKNIQYF. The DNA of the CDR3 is TGCAGTGCTAAGCGGGAGCATCGGGGGGCCAAAAACATTCAGTACTTC.

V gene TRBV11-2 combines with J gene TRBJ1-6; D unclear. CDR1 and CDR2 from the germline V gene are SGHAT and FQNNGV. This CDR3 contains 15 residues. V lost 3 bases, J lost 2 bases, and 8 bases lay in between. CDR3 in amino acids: CASSFEGAYNSPLHF. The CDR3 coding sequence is TGTGCCAGCAGCTTTGAGGGAGCCTATAATTCACCCCTCCACTTT.